Below, 28 T cell receptor beta chains from the same sample are listed, as sequenced in a study of Ad26.COV2.S vaccination and SARS-CoV-2 variants. TCRdb's table, derived via immunoSEQ multiplex PCR, lists solely in-frame clones and lacks some. Of approximately 410,000 clones listed, roughly 88% were seen once; the top ten hold around 3.6%. Treatment specified: around 19 received Ad26.COV2.S at low or high dose, single or two shots; 5 received placebo; per-sample allocation not given. Material that was analyzed had been drawn on day 63 after the first vaccine or placebo injection. The sequences come from peripheral blood, collected in a trial of Ad26.COV2.S vaccine versus placebo. These receptors came from a person between 18 and 65 years old who received the Ad26.COV2.S COVID-19 vaccine or a placebo.

V gene TRBV29-1 combines with J gene TRBJ2-1; D is perhaps TRBD1 or TRBD2 (5 bases each). CDR1 SQVTM and CDR2 ANQGSEA come from the germline V gene. The CDR3 length is 15 residues. V dropped 6 bases and J dropped 2 bases, with 17 bases sitting between them. The CDR3 here is CSVTSGTDAYNEQFF. The CDR3 region has the DNA TGCAGCGTGACGTCCGGGACGGACGCCTACAATGAGCAGTTCTTC.

The rearrangement joins TRBV3-1 (or the pseudogene TRBV3-2) to TRBJ2-2; D unclear. The germline CDR1 and CDR2 sequences are LGHDT and YNNKEL (reference sequence). The V and J ends lost 5 bases and 7 bases respectively, with 14 bases between them. The CDR3 contains 14 residues. In nucleotides, the CDR3 is TGTGCCAGCAGCAAAGTGGGTTATTTCGGGGAGCTGTTTTTT. Translated, it gives CASSKVGYFGELFF.

The genes are TRBV5-1 and TRBJ2-5; 7 nucleotides agree with TRBD2. Germline CDR1 reads SGHRS; CDR2 reads YFSETQ. After removal of 4 bases from V and 0 bases from J, the junction contained 6 bases not matched to a gene. The CDR3 has 15 amino acids. This CDR3 reads CASSLGGIDQETQYF. In DNA form, the CDR3 reads TGCGCCAGCAGCCTGGGAGGGATTGACCAAGAGACCCAGTACTTC.

Only one count was recorded for this clone. The CDR3, as DNA: TGTGCCAGCAGCTTGGCCGGTAGCGCAGTTATCTACAATGAGCAGTTCTTC. It is translated as CASSLAGSAVIYNEQFF. The V gene is TRBV5-4, the J gene TRBJ2-1, with D perhaps TRBD2 (5 bases). This CDR3 has 17 amino acids. CDR1 and CDR2 (germline): SGHNT, YYREEE (reference sequence). The V end was cut by 0 bases, the J end by 3 bases, with 16 bases between.

V and J are TRBV29-1 and TRBJ2-2; D gene uncertain. The length of the CDR3 is 10 residues. From germline, CDR1 is SQVTM and CDR2 ANQGSEA. V was clipped by 6 bases and J by 5 bases, with 4 bases between them. CDR3 loop: CSVLTGELFF. In nucleotides, the CDR3 is TGCAGCGTGCTGACCGGGGAGCTGTTTTTT.

This chain connects TRBV6-6 to TRBJ1-5; 8 bases are a match to TRBD1. The V and J ends lost 5 bases and 4 bases, in that order; junction bases with no gene match: 13. The germline gives CDR1 MNHNY, CDR2 SVGAGI (reference sequence). The length of the CDR3 is 17 residues. The CDR3 spells CASSPQGQAWANQPQHF. DNA for the CDR3: TGTGCCAGCAGTCCCCAGGGACAGGCTTGGGCAAATCAGCCCCAGCATTTT.

The rearrangement links TRBV2 to TRBJ1-3; TRBD1 is a possible D gene (6 bases). Germline loops: CDR1 SNHLY, CDR2 FYNNEI. The V end was cut by 6 bases, the J end by 1 base, with 7 bases between. The CDR3 spans 13 residues. The DNA for the CDR3 is TGTGCCAGCAGGGGGGCGTCTGGAAACACCATATATTTT. The encoded protein is CASRGASGNTIYF.

J is TRBJ2-1 and V is TRBV5-5; TRBD2 matches 7 bases. Germline assignment: CDR1 SGHKS and CDR2 YYEKEE (reference sequence). This CDR3 has 16 residues. V gave up 5 bases and J gave up 2 bases; unmatched junction bases: 10. The CDR3 nucleotides read TGTGCCAGCAGTTCAGCGGGGTGGGGGGCCTACAATGAGCAGTTCTTC. Translating it yields CASSSAGWGAYNEQFF. The full variable domain, in which reference TRBV5-5 and TRBJ2-1 provide the parts outside the CDR3, is DAGVTQSPTHLIKTRGQQVTLRCSPISGHKSVSWYQQVLGQGPQFIFQYYEKEERGRGNFPDRFSARQFPNYSSELNVNALLLGDSALYLCASSSAGWGAYNEQFFGPGTRLTVL.

This chain joins TRBV18 and TRBJ1-2; 7 nucleotides agree with TRBD1. The CDR3 totals 12 residues. The V gene's germline CDR1 is KGHSH and CDR2 LQKENI. The junction had 1 base not matched to a gene; V was cut back by 1 base and J by 8 bases. The CDR3 nucleotides read TGTGCCAGCTCACCACAGGGGGCCGGCTACACCTTC. Translating gives CASSPQGAGYTF.

The V call is TRBV7-3, the J call TRBJ2-3; D could derive from TRBD1 or TRBD2 (6 bases each). CDR1 and CDR2 (germline): SGHTA, FQGTGA. Deletions cut 5 bases from V and 4 bases from J, with 19 bases between. This CDR3 has 16 amino acids. This CDR3 is CASSPSLGGGADTQYF. CDR3 DNA: TGTGCCAGCAGCCCCTCACTAGGAGGGGGTGCAGATACGCAGTATTTT.

The chain is built from TRBV28 and TRBJ2-7; D may correspond to TRBD1 or TRBD2 (5 bases each). Germline CDR1 and CDR2: MDHEN and SYDVKM. The V end lost 3 bases, the J end lost 1 base, and 13 bases lay between the germline ends. This CDR3 spans 15 amino acids. The chain's CDR3 is CASSFLGRGSYEQYF. The CDR3 DNA follows: TGTGCCAGCAGTTTTTTGGGACGGGGTTCCTACGAGCAGTACTTC.

The chain couples TRBV6-2 or TRBV6-3 to TRBJ2-5; D is uncertain. This CDR3 region has 12 residues. Trimming stripped 7 bases from V and 5 bases from J, with 11 bases between. Germline V gene sequence: CDR1 MNHEY, CDR2 SVGEGT. The CDR3 DNA reads TGTGCCAGCAACCCCCAAGGGGAGACCCAGTACTTC. Translated: CASNPQGETQYF.

The chain combines TRBV4-3 with TRBJ2-3; D is undetermined. Germline V CDR1 and CDR2: LGHNA, YSLEER. Between the trimmed V and J ends, which lost 0 bases and 0 bases, there was a span of 16 bases. The CDR3 sequence is 18 residues long. Here the CDR3 DNA reads TGCGCCAGCAGCCAAGATATAGTCAGGACCCTTAGCACAGATACGCAGTATTTT. Translated: CASSQDIVRTLSTDTQYF.

The gene calls are TRBV4-1 and TRBJ2-1, with 7 bases lining up with TRBD2. The length of the CDR3 is 13 residues. Germline CDR1 MGHRA, CDR2 YSYEKL. The V segment lost 3 bases and the J segment 9 bases; nucleotides outside the gene matches: 5. CDR3: CASSHIAGAEQFF. CDR3 sequence (DNA): TGCGCCAGCAGCCATATAGCGGGCGCTGAGCAGTTCTTC.

V usage is TRBV29-1 and J usage is TRBJ1-2; no clear D gene. Trimming removed 7 bases from V and 4 bases from J, with 13 bases in between. The length of the CDR3 is 12 residues. Germline V CDR1 and CDR2: SQVTM, ANQGSEA. The DNA for the CDR3 is TGCAGCGGGTGGCAGTCTAGCTATGGCTACACCTTC. Protein sequence: CSGWQSSYGYTF.

The rearrangement links TRBV25-1 to TRBJ1-3; 7 nucleotides align to TRBD1. V was clipped by 1 base and J by 0 bases; unmatched bases: 3. CDR3 length: 16 residues. Germline values: CDR1 MGHDK, CDR2 SYGVNS. The CDR3 is CASSEWGQTSGNTIYF. The CDR3 DNA sequence: TGTGCCAGCAGTGAATGGGGACAGACCTCTGGAAACACCATATATTTT.

The chain links TRBV6-2 or TRBV6-3 to TRBJ2-3; unclear D gene. The CDR3 spans 13 residues. Germline V gene sequence: CDR1 MNHEY, CDR2 SVGEGT. With 6 bases removed from V and 1 base from J, the gap between germline ends came to 8 bases. CDR3 nucleotide sequence: TGTGCCAGCAGCCCTATACGCACAGATACGCAGTATTTT. Its translation: CASSPIRTDTQYF.

The CDR3 here is CASSPKSSYEQYF. The DNA of the CDR3 is TGTGCCAGCAGCCCTAAATCCTCCTACGAGCAGTACTTC. The chain is built from TRBV11-2 and TRBJ2-7; no firm D call. Germline V lookup: CDR1 SGHAT, CDR2 FQNNGV. V was shortened by 5 bases and J by 0 bases, with 8 bases between the two germline ends. The CDR3 loop spans 13 amino acids. Drawing the rest from reference TRBV11-2 and TRBJ2-7, the complete variable domain is EAGVAQSPRYKIIEKRQSVAFWCNPISGHATLYWYQQILGQGPKLLIQFQNNGVVDDSQLPKDRFSAERLKGVDSTLKIQPAKLEDSAVYLCASSPKSSYEQYFGPGTRLTVT.

This clone was counted a few times. The J gene is TRBJ2-1, the V gene TRBV19; 11 bases agree with TRBD2. Germline trimming cut 3 bases from V and 8 bases from J; bases unmatched to any gene: 6. The germline V gene encodes CDR1 LNHDA and CDR2 SQIVND (reference sequence). There are 15 residues in the CDR3. The CDR3 region has the DNA TGTGCCAGTAGTATTACTAGCGGGGGTTTTGATGAGCAGTTCTTC. This sequence encodes CASSITSGGFDEQFF.

The chain is built from TRBV6-2 or TRBV6-3 and TRBJ2-5, with TRBD1 matching 10 bases. CDR1 and CDR2 (germline): MNHEY, SVGEGT. The CDR3 consists of 16 residues. Trimming took 5 bases from V and 2 from J; bases not matched to a gene: 8. CDR3 region: CASSNPSGQGQETQYF. The CDR3 region has the DNA TGTGCCAGCAGTAACCCCTCGGGACAGGGGCAAGAGACCCAGTACTTC.

This chain uses TRBV2 with TRBJ1-2; D is unclear. The V end lost 7 bases, the J end lost 2 bases, and 11 bases lay between the germline ends. In germline, CDR1 is SNHLY, CDR2 FYNNEI. The CDR3 consists of 13 residues. The CDR3 DNA sequence: TGTGCCAGCAAGCGGGGAGAGAACTATGGCTACACCTTC. Amino acids: CASKRGENYGYTF. Looking up the rest from reference TRBV2 and TRBJ1-2 gives the full variable domain: EPEVTQTPSHQVTQMGQEVILRCVPISNHLYFYWYRQILGQKVEFLVSFYNNEISEKSEIFDDQFSVERPDGSNFTLKIRSTKLEDSAMYFCASKRGENYGYTFGSGTRLTVV.

The J gene is TRBJ2-1, the V gene TRBV4-1; D is undetermined. CDR1 is MGHRA, CDR2 YSYEKL, per germline. This CDR3 spans 13 amino acids. The germline V and J ends were trimmed by 0 bases and 5 bases, with 5 bases remaining between them. The CDR3: CASSQDLNNEQFF. The CDR3 DNA reads TGCGCCAGCAGCCAAGATTTAAACAATGAGCAGTTCTTC.

This chain uses TRBV28 with TRBJ1-2; the match to TRBD1 covers 7 bases. Unmatched junction bases numbered 3, after V lost 3 bases and J lost 2 bases. The V gene's germline CDR1 is MDHEN and CDR2 SYDVKM. This CDR3 has 14 residues. The CDR3 here is CASSFYRGNYGYTF. The CDR3 region has the DNA TGTGCCAGCAGTTTTTACAGGGGCAACTATGGCTACACCTTC.

This sequence joins TRBV12-3 or TRBV12-4 and TRBJ1-2; TRBD1 matches at 8 bases. The CDR3 length is 13 residues. The trim removed 7 bases at V and 7 bases at J, leaving 8 bases unmatched. CDR3 protein: CASNSRDRSGYTF. Written as DNA, the CDR3 is TGTGCCAGCAACTCCCGGGACAGGAGTGGCTACACCTTC.

This chain connects TRBV15 to TRBJ2-1; 7 bases are a match to TRBD2. Trimming took 5 bases from V and 11 from J; bases not matched to a gene: 15. This CDR3 comprises 15 residues. The germline gives CDR1 LNHNV, CDR2 YYDKDF (reference sequence). CDR3 amino acids: CATSRTGTTSRQQFF. CDR3 DNA sequence: TGTGCCACCAGCCGAACCGGGACTACCTCCAGGCAGCAGTTCTTC. Drawing the rest from reference TRBV15 and TRBJ2-1, the complete variable domain is DAMVIQNPRYQVTQFGKPVTLSCSQTLNHNVMYWYQQKSSQAPKLLFHYYDKDFNNEADTPDNFQSRRPNTSFCFLDIRSPGLGDTAMYLCATSRTGTTSRQQFFGPGTRLTVL.

This chain joins TRBV18 and TRBJ2-6; 7 bases match TRBD1. Germline V gene lookup returns CDR1 KGHSH and CDR2 LQKENI. The CDR3 extends over 18 amino acids. V dropped 6 bases and J dropped 3; count of bases not matched to a gene: 14. The CDR3, as DNA: TGTGCCAGCTCGCAACCACGTACAGGGGTCTTTGGGGCCAACGTCCTGACTTTC. This codes for CASSQPRTGVFGANVLTF.

As to this clone: Other DNA variants within this sample encode the same CDR3. The genes are TRBV19 and TRBJ1-6; D not resolved. V was cut by 3 bases and J by 7 bases, with 7 bases left in between. Germline values: CDR1 LNHDA, CDR2 SQIVND (reference sequence). CDR3 size: 13 residues. The CDR3 sequence is CASSIGRNSPLHF. DNA of the CDR3: TGTGCCAGTAGTATTGGCCGGAATTCACCCCTCCACTTT.

This chain links TRBV10-3 with TRBJ2-5, with a tentative D call TRBD1 (6 bases). The CDR3 has 13 amino acids. The ends were cut back, 6 bases at V and 1 base at J, with 9 bases in the middle. CDR1 and CDR2 (germline): ENHRY, SYGVKD. CDR3 amino acids: CAISDRTQETQYF. The DNA for the CDR3 is TGTGCCATCAGCGACAGGACCCAAGAGACCCAGTACTTC.